A selection of T cell receptor beta chains follows, all from one sample in a study of read filtering for tumor transcriptome and immune sequencing. Each CDR3 protein is one row after TCRdb ran MiXCR on the reads. The sample includes approximately 5,800 distinct CDR3 sequences, roughly 20% of them seen just once. Sequenced input: a population of CD138-negative cells sorted from bone marrow. The origin of the receptors is a donor at least 40 years old with multiple myeloma. The conserved cysteine and the conserved F or W are not part of the CDR3 here. Rows give clone size only sometimes, using once, few, many, or a class for an expanded clone.

j_call clone_size v_call cdr3_aa
TRBJ2-1 - TRBV27 ASKSTSGSLNEQF
TRBJ2-1 - TRBV19 ASSMPGYNEQF
TRBJ1-5 many TRBV19 ASGGQTRNQPQH
TRBJ2-3 medium-sized TRBV12-3/TRBV12-4 ASSFAPGTSTDTQY
TRBJ2-1 many TRBV7-9 ASSLAGVWNEQF
TRBJ1-2 many TRBV24-1 ATSGHTPGYGYT
TRBJ1-2 many TRBV4-1 ASSLTGGLPGYT
TRBJ2-7 many TRBV19 ASSRLGTGSSYEQY
TRBJ2-1 many TRBV5-1 ASSFKALSSYNEQF
TRBJ2-7 large TRBV7-8 ASSLAGVANEQY
TRBJ2-7 many TRBV7-9 ASGVNPYEQY
TRBJ2-7 many TRBV20-1 SARAAATTGEQY